These 24 T cell receptor beta chains were sequenced from one sample in a study of T cells in Graves' hyperthyroidism and ophthalmopathy. Amplification yielded TCR beta CDR3 regions, with RNA transcripts as the source. First-round RT-PCR with HTBI primers amplified the TCR CDR3 region. TCRdb reanalysed the multiplex PCR reads using MiXCR and keeps one entry per CDR3 protein. The data contain approximately 330,000 distinct CDR3 sequences, approximately 18% of them singletons. Material for sequencing was blood. These receptors all come from a woman aged 45-60 years with Graves' hyperthyroidism.

About this clonotype: Just one base apart from a much larger clone, this may be a read error. This rearrangement joins TRBV30 to TRBJ2-3; D is perhaps TRBD2 (5 bases). The CDR3 runs to 14 residues. Germline V gives CDR1 GTSNPN, CDR2 SVGIG (reference sequence). Trimming took 4 bases from V and 2 from J, leaving 13 bases between them. CDR3 residues: CAWTDSPNTDTQYF. CDR3 sequence (DNA): TGTGCCTGGACGGACTCGCCAAACACAGATACGCAGTATTTT.

Ten or more counts support this clonotype. This sequence joins TRBV5-1 and TRBJ2-1, with 8 positions matching TRBD1. The J segment lost 5 bases and the V segment lost 1 base, leaving 8 bases of the junction unmatched. The CDR3 is made up of 16 amino acids. Germline V gene sequence: CDR1 SGHRS, CDR2 YFSETQ. The CDR3, as DNA: TGCGCCAGCAGCTTGTACCCAGGGGGCGCGAACAATGAGCAGTTCTTC. Translated: CASSLYPGGANNEQFF.

Ten or more counts support this clonotype. CDR3 DNA: TGTGCCAGCAGGTTGGGACAAGGCCCTCGATACGAGCAGTACTTC. Translating it yields CASRLGQGPRYEQYF. The rearrangement uses TRBV7-8 and TRBJ2-7, with a possible D match to TRBD1 (6 bases). Trimming removed 6 bases from V and 4 bases from J, with 19 bases in between. The CDR3 spans 15 residues. Per the germline V gene, CDR1 is SGHVS and CDR2 is FQNEAQ.

This clonotype came up many times. This sequence joins TRBV5-1 and TRBJ2-5; D gene ambiguous. Germline CDR1 is SGHRS and CDR2 is YFSETQ. The CDR3 has 12 amino acids. Trimming removed 5 bases at V and 0 bases at J, with 5 bases between. The CDR3 here is CASRGNQETQYF. CDR3 DNA: TGCGCCAGCAGGGGAAACCAAGAGACCCAGTACTTC.

This clonotype was seen at least ten times. This sequence joins TRBV2 and TRBJ1-1; no clear D gene. This CDR3 spans 13 amino acids. From germline, CDR1 is SNHLY and CDR2 FYNNEI. Deletions cut 1 base from V and 1 base from J, with 4 bases between. The CDR3 DNA reads TGTGCCAGCAGTGAAGTTGAGAACACTGAAGCTTTCTTT. Encoded protein: CASSEVENTEAFF.

A few counts support this clonotype. The chain uses TRBV5-6 and TRBJ2-3; a weak D match, TRBD2 (6 bases). CDR1 and CDR2 from the germline V gene are SGHDT and YYEEEE. Trimming shortened V by 2 bases and J by 4 bases, and 11 bases separated the two germline ends. The CDR3 consists of 14 residues. This CDR3 is CASSFPGSSDTQYF. The CDR3 nucleotides read TGTGCCAGCAGCTTCCCCGGGAGTTCAGATACGCAGTATTTT.

This clonotype has at least ten counts. The genes are TRBV2 and TRBJ1-4; D is unresolved. Germline V gene data show CDR1 as SNHLY and CDR2 as FYNNEI. The ends were cut back, 8 bases at V and 7 bases at J, with 17 bases in the middle. The CDR3 totals 14 residues. This CDR3 reads CASVGSGNREKLFF. The CDR3 DNA follows: TGTGCCAGCGTCGGGTCGGGGAACCGTGAAAAACTGTTTTTT.

The chain recombines TRBV28 with TRBJ1-4; 7 bases align to TRBD1. CDR3 size: 16 residues. Trimming took 1 base from V and 5 from J; bases not matched to a gene: 7. Per germline, CDR1 MDHEN and CDR2 SYDVKM. The CDR3 loop is CASSLSWTGPNEKLFF. In DNA form, the CDR3 reads TGTGCCAGCAGTTTATCCTGGACAGGACCGAATGAAAAACTGTTTTTT.

This clonotype was counted between two and nine times. The V and J genes are TRBV29-1 and TRBJ1-2, with a tentative D call TRBD1 (5 bases). Germline V gene lookup returns CDR1 SQVTM and CDR2 ANQGSEA. Trimming took off 7 bases at V and 4 bases at J, with 16 bases between the two ends. CDR3 length: 13 amino acids. Here the CDR3 DNA reads TGCAGCGCCGGGGCCGGGAGCTCCTATGGCTACACCTTC. It specifies CSAGAGSSYGYTF.

This sequence joins TRBV2 and TRBJ1-6; maybe TRBD1 (5 bases). CDR1 and CDR2 (germline): SNHLY, FYNNEI. This CDR3 contains 15 residues. V was shortened by 0 bases and J by 10 bases, with 13 bases between the two germline ends. This chain's CDR3 is CASSEAGTAASPLHF. The CDR3 DNA reads as TGTGCCAGCAGTGAAGCTGGGACCGCGGCCTCACCCCTCCACTTT.

V gene TRBV28 combines with J gene TRBJ2-3; 8 bases map to TRBD1. The CDR3 sequence is 17 residues long. Trimming took 1 base from V and 6 from J; bases not matched to a gene: 12. CDR1 is MDHEN, CDR2 SYDVKM, per germline. CDR3 sequence: CASSLSSGTGRGDTQYF. For the CDR3, the DNA is TGTGCCAGCAGTTTATCCTCAGGGACAGGAAGAGGGGATACGCAGTATTTT.

This clonotype was counted ten times or more. The CDR3 sequence: CAWSRMGLQPQHF. The CDR3 DNA is TGTGCCTGGAGTAGAATGGGGCTTCAGCCCCAGCATTTT. V usage is TRBV30 and J usage is TRBJ1-5; a possible D gene is TRBD1 (5 bases). Germline CDR1 is GTSNPN and CDR2 is SVGIG (reference sequence). The V and J ends lost 2 bases and 6 bases respectively, with 11 bases between them. There are 13 residues in the CDR3.

This clonotype was observed a few times. V gene TRBV29-1 combines with J gene TRBJ1-3; D is uncertain. V was shortened by 2 bases and J by 0 bases, with 5 bases between the two germline ends. There are 13 residues in the CDR3. The V gene's germline CDR1 is SQVTM and CDR2 ANQGSEA. CDR3 bases: TGCAGCGTTGAACCAGTCTCTGGAAACACCATATATTTT. It is translated as CSVEPVSGNTIYF.

This clonotype has a count of ten or more. The V gene is TRBV10-3, the J gene TRBJ1-6; 8 nucleotides match TRBD1. The length of the CDR3 is 15 residues. Trimming removed 0 bases from V and 9 bases from J; junction bases left unmatched: 4. CDR1 is ENHRY and CDR2 is SYGVKD in the germline V gene. The CDR3 nucleotides read TGTGCCATCAGTGAGTCGGACAGGGACCTTTCACCCCTCCACTTT. As protein: CAISESDRDLSPLHF.

CDR3 protein: CASSTTMDEQFF. CDR3 DNA: TGTGCCAGCAGTACGACGATGGATGAGCAGTTCTTC. This chain uses TRBV12-3 or TRBV12-4 with TRBJ2-1; unclear D gene. Trimming stripped 5 bases from V and 8 bases from J, with 10 bases between. This CDR3 is 12 amino acids long.

V and J are TRBV30 and TRBJ2-1, with TRBD1 identical over 8 bases. V shed 2 bases and J 0 bases; nucleotides not matched to a gene: 9. The CDR3 is 17 residues long. Germline CDR1 and CDR2: GTSNPN and SVGIG (reference sequence). The DNA of the CDR3 is TGTGCCTGGAGTTTTTACTCGGACAGGGACTCCTACAATGAGCAGTTCTTC. Its protein is CAWSFYSDRDSYNEQFF.

There are many counts of this clonotype. The chain is built from TRBV7-2 and TRBJ2-1; D is ambiguous. Trimming cost V 2 bases and J 0 bases, with 20 bases left between them. CDR3 length: 19 residues. Germline CDR1 is SGHTA and CDR2 is FQGNSA. CDR3 residues: CASSLQSYSVFSSYNEQFF. The CDR3 nucleotides are TGTGCCAGCAGCTTACAGTCTTATTCGGTCTTCAGCTCCTACAATGAGCAGTTCTTC.

This clonotype was seen ten or more times. The rearrangement joins TRBV11-2 to TRBJ2-5; possible D gene TRBD1, 5 bases. Germline V gives CDR1 SGHAT, CDR2 FQNNGV. CDR3 length: 13 amino acids. Trimming removed 5 bases from V and 5 bases from J, with 12 bases in between. CDR3 coding DNA: TGTGCCAGCAGCCTAGGGGCCCTGGAGACCCAGTACTTC. It codes for CASSLGALETQYF.

Concerning this clonotype itself: A much more abundant neighbour one base away suggests this may be a read error. V and J are TRBV28 and TRBJ2-7; 9 bases are a match to TRBD1. Germline V CDR1 and CDR2: MDHEN, SYDVKM. This CDR3 comprises 13 residues. The CDR3 nucleotides read TGTGCCTGCAGACCGGGACAGGGCTACGAGCAGTACTTC. As protein: CACRPGQGYEQYF.

The rearrangement uses TRBV13 and TRBJ1-2, with D unclear. This CDR3 contains 11 residues. Germline CDR1 PRHDT, CDR2 FYEKMQ (reference sequence). V was shortened by 5 bases and J by 6 bases, with 7 bases between the two germline ends. The CDR3 spells CASSHPDGYTF. The CDR3 region has the DNA TGTGCCAGCAGCCATCCGGATGGCTACACCTTC.

This clonotype was counted many times. V is TRBV7-3 and J is TRBJ2-2; no reliable D call. V lost 5 bases and J 7 bases, leaving 8 bases between the germline ends. Looked up from germline, CDR1 is SGHTA and CDR2 is FQGTGA. This CDR3 is built from 12 residues. CDR3 bases: TGTGCCAGCAGCCCCCTCGGCGGGGAGCTGTTTTTT. Translating it yields CASSPLGGELFF.

The chain carries TRBV27 and TRBJ2-7, with 7 bases matching TRBD2. The CDR3 runs 13 residues. V lost 10 bases, J lost 3 bases, and 9 bases stayed unmatched. Germline CDR1 reads MNHEY; CDR2 reads SMNVEV (reference sequence). CDR3 sequence (DNA): TGTGCCACTCGGACTAGTGAAAACTACGAGCAGTACTTC. Encoded protein: CATRTSENYEQYF.

This clonotype was seen many times. The gene calls are TRBV2 and TRBJ1-1, with a weak D call TRBD1 (5 bases). Germline V gene sequence: CDR1 SNHLY, CDR2 FYNNEI. V lost 2 bases to trimming and J lost 3 bases, with 7 bases between them. The CDR3 sequence is 13 residues long. The CDR3 sequence is CASSEMGHTEAFF. In DNA, the CDR3 is TGTGCCAGCAGTGAAATGGGGCACACTGAAGCTTTCTTT.

The CDR3 loop is CASSLDFGLRVEKLFF. DNA for the CDR3: TGTGCCAGCAGCTTAGATTTCGGTCTTAGGGTTGAAAAACTGTTTTTT. This chain joins TRBV11-2 and TRBJ1-4, with D hard to call. The CDR3 loop spans 16 amino acids. Looked up from germline, CDR1 is SGHAT and CDR2 is FQNNGV. Trimming pared 0 bases from V and 7 bases from J, leaving 15 bases between.